These T cell receptor beta chains were read from a single sample in a study of T cell clones after liver transplantation. Profiling relied on immunoSEQ multiplex PCR, and the TCRdb table lists in-frame clones only, not all of them. The sample contains tens of thousands of clones, roughly 80% of which appear only once. Sample: CD4+ T cells from blood, taken approximately 3.5 years after liver transplant. The receptor source for this set is a human patient who received a liver transplant. Some T cells may have originated in the graft donor. The CDR3 runs from the conserved cysteine through the conserved F or W. The D gene is left open where the match is weak. Only part of the rows carry a size: once, few, many, or a class if the clone is expanded.

cdr3_aa	cdr3_nt	clone_size	d_call	v_call	j_call
CASSSDSYGYTF	TGTGCCAGCAGTTCGGACAGCTATGGCTACACCTTC	.	.	TRBV28	TRBJ1-2
CASSLRDRGSYEQYF	TGTGCCAGCAGCTTACGGGACAGGGGATCCTACGAGCAGTACTTC	.	TRBD1	TRBV11-2	TRBJ2-7
CASSPTAGETEAFF	TGTGCCAGCTCTCCGACCGCCGGGGAGACTGAAGCTTTCTTT	.	.	TRBV18	TRBJ1-1
CASTQLVNTEAFF	TGTGCCAGCACTCAGCTTGTGAACACTGAAGCTTTCTTT	.	.	TRBV7-2	TRBJ1-1
CASSLGGKGNQPQHF	TGTGCCAGCAGCTTAGGAGGAAAGGGCAATCAGCCCCAGCATTTT	.	.	TRBV7-8	TRBJ1-5
CASSLRVSGGNQPQHF	TGTGCCAGCAGCTTAAGGGTTTCGGGGGGAAATCAGCCCCAGCATTTT	.	.	TRBV11-2	TRBJ1-5
CASSPLRVNSYQPQHF	TGTGCCAGCAGCCCACTCAGGGTGAATTCTTATCAGCCCCAGCATTTT	few	.	TRBV7-9	TRBJ1-5
CASSPGVGGTQYF	TGTGCCAGCAGCCCGGGGGTTGGTGGGACCCAGTACTTC	.	.	TRBV7-2	TRBJ2-5
CASSVGGFVYTF	TGTGCCAGCAGCGTAGGCGGCTTCGTCTACACCTTC	.	.	TRBV9	TRBJ1-2
CASSLDGVGYTF	TGCGCCAGCAGCTTGGACGGGGTGGGCTACACCTTC	.	.	TRBV5-1	TRBJ1-2
CASSGDRNGQPQHF	TGCGCCAGCAGTGGAGACAGGAACGGACAGCCCCAGCATTTT	few	.	TRBV10-2	TRBJ1-5
CASSPRTGNTGELFF	TGCGCCAGCAGCCCCCGGACAGGGAACACCGGGGAGCTGTTTTTT	.	TRBD1	TRBV5-1	TRBJ2-2
CASSLEGIGNTEAFF	TGCGCCAGCAGCTTGGAGGGTATCGGGAACACTGAAGCTTTCTTT	.	.	TRBV5-1	TRBJ1-1
CASSHRGGNQPQHF	TGTGCCAGCAGCCACAGGGGTGGCAATCAGCCCCAGCATTTT	.	TRBD1	TRBV6-5	TRBJ1-5
CASSEAFSAGEKLFF	TGTGCCAGCAGTGAAGCGTTTTCGGCAGGGGAAAAACTGTTTTTT	.	.	TRBV2	TRBJ1-4
CASSLSWGEQYF	TGTGCCAGCAGCTTATCTTGGGGCGAGCAGTACTTC	.	.	TRBV7-2	TRBJ2-7
CSVEQGLIFNYGYTF	TGCAGCGTTGAACAAGGGCTGATATTTAACTATGGCTACACCTTC	.	.	TRBV29-1	TRBJ1-2
CASSYSRVYNEQFF	TGTGCCAGCAGTTACTCAAGGGTGTACAATGAGCAGTTCTTC	.	.	TRBV6-6	TRBJ2-1
CASSLGGASGRTAGELFF	TGTGCCAGCAGCTTAGGGGGAGCTAGCGGGAGGACCGCCGGGGAGCTGTTTTTT	.	TRBD2	TRBV7-8	TRBJ2-2
CSVARGSNEQFF	TGCAGCGTTGCGCGGGGGAGTAATGAGCAGTTCTTC	.	TRBD2	TRBV29-1	TRBJ2-1